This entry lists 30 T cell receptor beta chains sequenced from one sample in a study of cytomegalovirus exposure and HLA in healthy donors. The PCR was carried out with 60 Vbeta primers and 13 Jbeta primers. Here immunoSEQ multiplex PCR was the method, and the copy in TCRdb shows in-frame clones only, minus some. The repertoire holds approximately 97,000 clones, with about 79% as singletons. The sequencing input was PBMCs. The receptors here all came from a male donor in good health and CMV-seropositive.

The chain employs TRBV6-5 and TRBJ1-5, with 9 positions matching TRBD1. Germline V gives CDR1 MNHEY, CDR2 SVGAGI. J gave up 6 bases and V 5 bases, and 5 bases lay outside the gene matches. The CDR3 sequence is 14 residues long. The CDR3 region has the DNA TGTGCCAGCAGTGAACAGGGGGCCAGTCAGCCCCAGCATTTT. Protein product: CASSEQGASQPQHF.

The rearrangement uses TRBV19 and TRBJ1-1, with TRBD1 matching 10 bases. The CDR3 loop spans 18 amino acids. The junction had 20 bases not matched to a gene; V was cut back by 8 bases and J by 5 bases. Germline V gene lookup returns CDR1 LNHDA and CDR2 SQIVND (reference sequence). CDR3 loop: CASASRQGALGMGTEAFF. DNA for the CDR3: TGTGCCAGTGCCTCGAGACAGGGGGCCCTCGGCATGGGAACTGAAGCTTTCTTT.

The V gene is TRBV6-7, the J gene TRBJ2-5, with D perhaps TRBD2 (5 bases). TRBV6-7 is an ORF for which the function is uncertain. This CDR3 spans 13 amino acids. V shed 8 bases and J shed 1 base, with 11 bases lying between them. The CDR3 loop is CASQRFSQETQYF. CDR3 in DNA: TGTGCCAGCCAGCGGTTTTCCCAAGAGACCCAGTACTTC.

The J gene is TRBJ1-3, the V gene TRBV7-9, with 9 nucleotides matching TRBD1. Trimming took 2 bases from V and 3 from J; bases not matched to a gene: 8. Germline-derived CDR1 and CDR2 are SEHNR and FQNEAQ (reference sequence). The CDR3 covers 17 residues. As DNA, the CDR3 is TGTGCCAGCAGCTTAACCGGGACAGGGTTTGTTGGAAACACCATATATTTT. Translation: CASSLTGTGFVGNTIYF. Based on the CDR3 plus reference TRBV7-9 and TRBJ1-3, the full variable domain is DTGVSQNPRHKITKRGQNVTFRCDPISEHNRLYWYRQTLGQGPEFLTYFQNEAQLEKSRLLSDRFSAERPKGSFSTLEIQRTEQGDSAMYLCASSLTGTGFVGNTIYFGEGSWLTVV.

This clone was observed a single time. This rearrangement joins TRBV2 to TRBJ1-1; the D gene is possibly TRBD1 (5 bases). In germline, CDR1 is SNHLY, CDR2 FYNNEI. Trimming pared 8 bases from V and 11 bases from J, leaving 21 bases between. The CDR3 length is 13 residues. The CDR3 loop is CASGKKPRDAAFF. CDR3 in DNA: TGTGCCAGCGGTAAAAAGCCGCGGGACGCCGCTTTCTTT.

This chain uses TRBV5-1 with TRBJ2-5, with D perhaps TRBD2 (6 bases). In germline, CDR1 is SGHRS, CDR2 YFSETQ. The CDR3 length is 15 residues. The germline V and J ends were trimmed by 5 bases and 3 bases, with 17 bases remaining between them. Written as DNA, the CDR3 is TGCGCCAGCAGTGCTTTGAGCGGGCAGAAAGAGACCCAGTACTTC. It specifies CASSALSGQKETQYF.

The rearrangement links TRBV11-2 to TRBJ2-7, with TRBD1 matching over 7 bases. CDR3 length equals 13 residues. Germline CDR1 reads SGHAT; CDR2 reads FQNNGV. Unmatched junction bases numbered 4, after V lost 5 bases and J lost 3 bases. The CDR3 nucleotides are TGTGCCAGCAGCCCGGGACAGAGCTACGAGCAGTACTTC. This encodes CASSPGQSYEQYF.

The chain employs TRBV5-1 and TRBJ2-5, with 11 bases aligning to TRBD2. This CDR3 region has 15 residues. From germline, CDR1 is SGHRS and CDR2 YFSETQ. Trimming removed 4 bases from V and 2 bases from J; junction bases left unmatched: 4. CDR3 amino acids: CASSAGTSGQETQYF. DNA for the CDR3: TGCGCCAGCAGCGCCGGGACTAGCGGTCAAGAGACCCAGTACTTC.

The CDR3: CASKEGGGAAYEQYF. In DNA, the CDR3 is TGTGCCAGCAAGGAAGGCGGGGGGGCCGCCTACGAGCAGTACTTC. The chain carries TRBV7-6 and TRBJ2-7; 9 bases map to TRBD2. CDR3 size: 15 residues. The V gene end was trimmed by 7 bases and the J gene end by 2 bases; junction bases not matched to a gene: 9. Germline V gene lookup returns CDR1 SGHVS and CDR2 FNYEAQ.

The CDR3: CASSLAGRGRDGYTF. CDR3 coding DNA: TGTGCCAGCAGCTTGGCGGGCAGGGGCAGGGATGGCTACACCTTC. This rearrangement joins TRBV5-4 to TRBJ1-2, with a weak D call TRBD1 (6 bases). Germline loops: CDR1 SGHNT, CDR2 YYREEE (reference sequence). CDR3 size: 15 residues. Trimming took off 0 bases at V and 6 bases at J, with 15 bases between the two ends.

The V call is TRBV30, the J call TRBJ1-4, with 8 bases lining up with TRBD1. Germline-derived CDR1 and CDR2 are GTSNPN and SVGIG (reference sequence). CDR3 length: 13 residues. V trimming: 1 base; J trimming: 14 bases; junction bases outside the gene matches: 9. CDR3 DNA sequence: TGTGCCTGGAGTGAGGGGCGACAGGGGCCGCTGTTTTTT. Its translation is CAWSEGRQGPLFF.

CDR3 nucleotides: TGTGCCAGCAGTTACTCCCCAGGTCGACCACCCCTCCACTTT. The encoded protein is CASSYSPGRPPLHF. V usage is TRBV6-5 and J usage is TRBJ1-6; D gene unclear. This CDR3 spans 14 amino acids. The V end lost 0 bases, the J end lost 11 bases, and 11 bases lay between the germline ends. Germline assignment: CDR1 MNHEY and CDR2 SVGAGI.

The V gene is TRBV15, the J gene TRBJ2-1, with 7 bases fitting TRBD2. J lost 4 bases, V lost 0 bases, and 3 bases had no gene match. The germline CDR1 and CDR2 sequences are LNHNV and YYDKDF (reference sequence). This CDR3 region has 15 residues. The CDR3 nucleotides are TGTGCCACCAGCAGAGATGCGGGGGTTTACAATGAGCAGTTCTTC. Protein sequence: CATSRDAGVYNEQFF.

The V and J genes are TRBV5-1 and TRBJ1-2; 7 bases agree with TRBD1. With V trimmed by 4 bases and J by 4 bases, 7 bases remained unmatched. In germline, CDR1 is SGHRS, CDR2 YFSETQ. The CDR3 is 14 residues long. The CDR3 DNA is TGCGCCAGCAGCGAACAGGGGCGCCGCTATGGCTACACCTTC. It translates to CASSEQGRRYGYTF. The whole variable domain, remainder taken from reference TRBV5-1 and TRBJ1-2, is KAGVTQTPRYLIKTRGQQVTLSCSPISGHRSVSWYQQTPGQGLQFLFEYFSETQRNKGNFPGRFSGRQFSNSRSEMNVSTLELGDSALYLCASSEQGRRYGYTFGSGTRLTVV.

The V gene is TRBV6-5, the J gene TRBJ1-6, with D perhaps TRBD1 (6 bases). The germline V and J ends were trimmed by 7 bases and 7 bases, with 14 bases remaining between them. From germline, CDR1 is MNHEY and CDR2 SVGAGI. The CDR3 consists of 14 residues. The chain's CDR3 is CASNSGQLNSPLHF. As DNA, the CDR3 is TGTGCCAGCAACTCGGGACAACTCAATTCACCCCTCCACTTT.

The CDR3 sequence: CSVVSGGSTDTQYF. CDR3 coding DNA: TGCAGCGTTGTTAGCGGCGGGTCCACAGATACGCAGTATTTT. The chain recombines TRBV29-1 with TRBJ2-3; D possibly corresponds to TRBD2 (6 bases). Trimming took off 4 bases at V and 2 bases at J, with 13 bases between the two ends. Germline V gene sequence: CDR1 SQVTM, CDR2 ANQGSEA. The CDR3 spans 14 residues.

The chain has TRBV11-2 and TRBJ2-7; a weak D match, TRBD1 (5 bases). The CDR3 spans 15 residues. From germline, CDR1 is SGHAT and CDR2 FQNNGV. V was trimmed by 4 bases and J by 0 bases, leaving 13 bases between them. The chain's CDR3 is CASSYTGQYSYEQYF. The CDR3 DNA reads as TGTGCCAGCAGCTACACAGGTCAATACTCCTACGAGCAGTACTTC.

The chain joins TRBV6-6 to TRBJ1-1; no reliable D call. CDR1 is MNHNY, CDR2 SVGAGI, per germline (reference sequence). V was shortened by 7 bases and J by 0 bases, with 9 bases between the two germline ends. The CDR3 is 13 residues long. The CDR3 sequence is CASTTAMNTEAFF. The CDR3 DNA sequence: TGTGCCAGCACCACAGCCATGAACACTGAAGCTTTCTTT.

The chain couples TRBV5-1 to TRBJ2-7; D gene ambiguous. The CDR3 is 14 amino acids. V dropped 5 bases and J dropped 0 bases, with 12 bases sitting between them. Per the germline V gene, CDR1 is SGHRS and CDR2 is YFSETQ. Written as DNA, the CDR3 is TGCGCCAGCAGTCAAGGAGTGAGCTCCTACGAGCAGTACTTC. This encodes CASSQGVSSYEQYF.

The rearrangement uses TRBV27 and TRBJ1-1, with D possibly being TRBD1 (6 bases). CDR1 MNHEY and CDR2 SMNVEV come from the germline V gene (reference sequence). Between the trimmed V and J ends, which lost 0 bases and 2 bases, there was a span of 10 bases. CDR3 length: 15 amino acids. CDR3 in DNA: TGTGCCAGCAGTTTATCGTCAGGGGCTAACACTGAAGCTTTCTTT. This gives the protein CASSLSSGANTEAFF.

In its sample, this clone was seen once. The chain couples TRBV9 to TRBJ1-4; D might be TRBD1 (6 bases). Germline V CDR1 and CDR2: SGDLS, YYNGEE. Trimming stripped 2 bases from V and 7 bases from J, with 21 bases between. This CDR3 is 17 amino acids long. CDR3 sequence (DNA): TGTGCCAGCAGCGTGGCGGGGGGCGGACAGACGGGTGAAAAACTGTTTTTT. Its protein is CASSVAGGGQTGEKLFF.

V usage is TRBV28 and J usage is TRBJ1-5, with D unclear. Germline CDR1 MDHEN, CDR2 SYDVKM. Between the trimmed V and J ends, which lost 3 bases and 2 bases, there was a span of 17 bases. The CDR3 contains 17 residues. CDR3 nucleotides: TGTGCCAGCAGTTTGGACTACTTGAGGACTGGCAATCAGCCCCAGCATTTT. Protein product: CASSLDYLRTGNQPQHF.

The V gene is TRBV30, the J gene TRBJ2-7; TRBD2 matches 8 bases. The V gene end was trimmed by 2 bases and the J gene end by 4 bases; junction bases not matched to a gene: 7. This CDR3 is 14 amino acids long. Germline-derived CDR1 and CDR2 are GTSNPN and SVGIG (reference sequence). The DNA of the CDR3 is TGTGCCTGGAGTCCCGGGACTAGAGTATACGAGCAGTACTTC. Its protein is CAWSPGTRVYEQYF. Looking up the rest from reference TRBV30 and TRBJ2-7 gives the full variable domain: SQTIHQWPATLVQPVGSPLSLECTVEGTSNPNLYWYRQAAGRGLQLLFYSVGIGQISSEVPQNLSASRPQDRQFILSSKKLLLSDSGFYLCAWSPGTRVYEQYFGPGTRLTVT.

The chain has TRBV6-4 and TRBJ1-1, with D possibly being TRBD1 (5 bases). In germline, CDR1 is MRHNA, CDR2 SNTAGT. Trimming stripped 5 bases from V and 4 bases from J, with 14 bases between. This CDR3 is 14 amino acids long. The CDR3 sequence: CASSSIGGGTEAFF. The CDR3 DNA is TGTGCCAGCAGTAGCATTGGGGGAGGCACTGAAGCTTTCTTT.

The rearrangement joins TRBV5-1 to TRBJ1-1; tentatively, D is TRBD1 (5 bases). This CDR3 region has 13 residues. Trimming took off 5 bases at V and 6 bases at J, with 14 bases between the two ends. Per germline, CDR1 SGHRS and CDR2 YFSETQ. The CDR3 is CASRESGAAEAFF. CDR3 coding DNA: TGCGCCAGCAGGGAGAGTGGGGCCGCTGAAGCTTTCTTT.

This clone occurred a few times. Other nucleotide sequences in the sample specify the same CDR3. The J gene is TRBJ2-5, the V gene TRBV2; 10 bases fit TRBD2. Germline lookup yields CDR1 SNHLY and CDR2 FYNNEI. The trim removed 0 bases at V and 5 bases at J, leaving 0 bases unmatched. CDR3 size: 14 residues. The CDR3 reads CASSEALAGETQYF. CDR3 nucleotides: TGTGCCAGCAGTGAAGCACTAGCGGGGGAGACCCAGTACTTC.

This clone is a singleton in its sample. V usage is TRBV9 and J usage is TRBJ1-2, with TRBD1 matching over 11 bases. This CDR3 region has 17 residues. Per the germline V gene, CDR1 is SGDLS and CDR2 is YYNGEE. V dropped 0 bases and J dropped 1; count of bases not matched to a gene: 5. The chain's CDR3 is CASSVARDRGDNYGYTF. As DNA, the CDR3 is TGTGCCAGCAGCGTAGCCAGGGACAGGGGGGATAACTATGGCTACACCTTC.

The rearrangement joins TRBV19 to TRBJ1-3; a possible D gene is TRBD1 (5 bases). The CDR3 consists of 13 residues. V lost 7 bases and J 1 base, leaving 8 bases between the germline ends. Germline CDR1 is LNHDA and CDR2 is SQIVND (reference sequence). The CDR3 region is CASTGSSGNTIYF. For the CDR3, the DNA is TGTGCCAGTACAGGGTCGTCTGGAAACACCATATATTTT.

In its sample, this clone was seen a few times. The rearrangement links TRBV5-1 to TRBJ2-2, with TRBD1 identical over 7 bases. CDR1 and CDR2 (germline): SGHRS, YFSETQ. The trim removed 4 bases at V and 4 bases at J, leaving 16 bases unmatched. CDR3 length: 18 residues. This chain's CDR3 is CASSPYDDRVLGTGELFF. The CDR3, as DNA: TGCGCCAGCAGCCCGTACGACGACAGGGTTCTGGGCACCGGGGAGCTGTTTTTT.

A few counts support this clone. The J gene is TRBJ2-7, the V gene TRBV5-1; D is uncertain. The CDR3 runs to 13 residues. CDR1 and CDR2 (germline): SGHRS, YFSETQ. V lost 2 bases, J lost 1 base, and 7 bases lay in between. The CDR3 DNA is TGCGCCAGCAGCTTTGACACGTCCTACGAGCAGTACTTC. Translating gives CASSFDTSYEQYF.